The 19 T cell receptor beta chains below all came from one sample that was sequenced in a study of blood T cells in healthy people across ages (dated by TCRdb to between 2014 and 2017). Receptor amplification or capture employed 5' RACE. Instrument on record: Illumina HiSeq 2500. The second PCR ran for roughly 7 to 12 cycles and used a J-beta primer mix along with a sample-barcoded 5' primer. TCRdb ran its own pipeline on the public reads, namely fastp trimming at Q25 and MiXCR clone calling, and kept in-frame beta chains. One record per CDR3 amino acid sequence lists the most common genes and DNA. The sample includes hundreds of thousands of distinct CDR3 sequences, with about 55% observed a single time. The biggest ten clones account for 40% to 50% of the sample. The sequenced material came from blood. The receptors come from a man older than 75 in good health.

The chain combines TRBV29-1 with TRBJ2-1; weak D call: TRBD2 (5 bases). The CDR3 sequence is 14 residues long. V gave up 3 bases and J gave up 3 bases, with 12 bases separating them. Germline V lookup: CDR1 SQVTM, CDR2 ANQGSEA. The CDR3 spells CSVEAGWGYNEQFF. The DNA of the CDR3 is TGCAGCGTTGAGGCGGGCTGGGGCTACAATGAGCAGTTCTTC.

The chain combines TRBV9 with TRBJ2-1, with D tentatively TRBD2 (6 bases). Trimming took 0 bases from V and 5 from J, leaving 24 bases between them. This CDR3 comprises 19 residues. Germline V gene lookup returns CDR1 SGDLS and CDR2 YYNGEE. The CDR3 region has the DNA TGTGCCAGCAGCGTAGAGGGTAGGTGGAGACTAGTTCCCCACAATGAGCAGTTCTTC. This sequence encodes CASSVEGRWRLVPHNEQFF.

This clonotype was seen a handful of times. V is TRBV20-1 and J is TRBJ2-7, with TRBD1 matching 7 bases. Trimming cost V 0 bases and J 5 bases; bases outside gene matches: 7. Germline V gene lookup returns CDR1 DFQATT and CDR2 SNEGSKA (reference sequence). This CDR3 has 14 amino acids. The CDR3 loop reads CSARDPGQAHEQYF. CDR3 nucleotides: TGCAGTGCTAGAGATCCCGGACAGGCCCACGAGCAGTACTTC.

The V and J genes are TRBV12-5 and TRBJ2-1, with 9 bases identical to TRBD1. The germline gives CDR1 LGHNT, CDR2 FRNRAP. V shed 10 bases and J 6 bases; nucleotides not matched to a gene: 13. The CDR3 spans 15 residues. The CDR3 sequence: CATSAGTGTFNEQFF. CDR3 in DNA: TGTGCTACAAGCGCCGGGACAGGGACCTTCAATGAGCAGTTCTTC.

The chain uses TRBV5-4 and TRBJ2-7, with D perhaps matching TRBD1 (5 bases). CDR3 length: 13 amino acids. Germline CDR1 SGHNT, CDR2 YYREEE (reference sequence). Trimming shortened V by 4 bases and J by 0 bases, and 8 bases separated the two germline ends. DNA for the CDR3: TGTGCCAGCAGCGGGGCCCACTCCTACGAGCAGTACTTC. Protein sequence: CASSGAHSYEQYF. Full variable domain (rest looked up from reference TRBV5-4 and TRBJ2-7): ETGVTQSPTHLIKTRGQQVTLRCSSQSGHNTVSWYQQALGQGPQFIFQYYREEENGRGNFPPRFSGLQFPNYSSELNVNALELDDSALYLCASSGAHSYEQYFGPGTRLTVT.

The chain carries TRBV20-1 and TRBJ1-4; 8 bases match TRBD1. Trimming took 0 bases from V and 3 from J; bases not matched to a gene: 0. Germline CDR1 DFQATT, CDR2 SNEGSKA (reference sequence). The CDR3 spans 14 residues. CDR3 in amino acids: CSAREGQANEKLFF. Here the CDR3 DNA reads TGCAGTGCTAGAGAGGGACAGGCTAATGAAAAACTGTTTTTT.

This clonotype turned up a few times. The DNA of the CDR3 is TGTGCCAGCAGCCGTTCTAGCGGGCTACAGCAAGAGCAGTTCTTC. Amino acids: CASSRSSGLQQEQFF. The chain employs TRBV3-1 and TRBJ2-1, with 8 bases fitting TRBD2. V was pared by 4 bases and J by 10 bases, with 12 bases of the junction left unmatched. CDR3 length: 15 amino acids. Germline CDR1 reads LGHDT; CDR2 reads YNNKEL (reference sequence).

The chain is built from TRBV3-1 and TRBJ2-1; 12 bases are shared with TRBD1. V gave up 4 bases and J gave up 8 bases; unmatched junction bases: 9. The V gene's germline CDR1 is LGHDT and CDR2 YNNKEL (reference sequence). The CDR3 extends over 16 amino acids. The CDR3 loop is CASSPRGQGAGDEQFF. CDR3 nucleotide sequence: TGTGCCAGCAGCCCTAGGGGACAGGGGGCTGGCGATGAGCAGTTCTTC.

The V and J genes are TRBV12-3 or TRBV12-4 and TRBJ2-5; no firm D call. The V gene lost 6 bases and the J gene lost 7 bases, with 12 bases spanning the gap. CDR3 length equals 12 residues. CDR3 protein: CASSARARTQYF. In nucleotides, the CDR3 is TGTGCCAGCAGCGCTAGGGCGCGGACCCAGTACTTC.

The rearrangement joins TRBV12-3 or TRBV12-4 to TRBJ2-3; D uncertain. Trimming removed 3 bases from V and 0 bases from J, with 7 bases in between. The CDR3 consists of 14 residues. CDR3 in amino acids: CASSFDGSTDTQYF. In nucleotides, the CDR3 is TGTGCCAGCAGTTTTGACGGGAGCACAGATACGCAGTATTTT.

The J gene is TRBJ2-1, the V gene TRBV5-1; D may be TRBD1 (6 bases). The germline V gene has CDR1 SGHRS and CDR2 YFSETQ. V was pared by 0 bases and J by 4 bases, with 11 bases between. The CDR3 is 15 residues long. CDR3 in amino acids: CASSLADSPYNEQFF. In DNA, the CDR3 is TGCGCCAGCAGCTTGGCGGACAGCCCTTACAATGAGCAGTTCTTC.

There are a few counts of this clonotype. This chain uses TRBV7-2 with TRBJ2-1, with D maybe TRBD2 (6 bases). Germline CDR1 SGHTA, CDR2 FQGNSA. This CDR3 has 14 amino acids. Trimming cost V 4 bases and J 6 bases, with 13 bases left between them. CDR3 sequence reads: CASSSMTRFNEQFF. CDR3 nucleotide sequence: TGTGCCAGCAGCTCGATGACTAGATTCAATGAGCAGTTCTTC. Filled out from reference TRBV7-2 and TRBJ2-1, the complete variable domain reads GAGVSQSPSNKVTEKGKDVELRCDPISGHTALYWYRQSLGQGLEFLIYFQGNSAPDKSGLPSDRFSAERTGGSVSTLTIQRTQQEDSAVYLCASSSMTRFNEQFFGPGTRLTVL.

This clonotype was counted at least ten times. The J gene is TRBJ2-6, the V gene TRBV29-1; D not resolved. V gave up 3 bases and J gave up 1 base, with 7 bases separating them. CDR1 and CDR2 (germline): SQVTM, ANQGSEA. There are 14 residues in the CDR3. CDR3 protein: CSVDVGSGANVLTF. DNA for the CDR3: TGCAGCGTTGACGTGGGGTCTGGGGCCAACGTCCTGACTTTC.

With regard to this clonotype: At one boundary the junction diverges from the germline segment, which might be a read error. J is TRBJ1-2 and V is TRBV18, with D maybe TRBD1 (6 bases). Germline lookup yields CDR1 KGHSH and CDR2 LQKENI. The CDR3 covers 16 residues. CDR3 nucleotide sequence: TGTACCAGCTCACCCACGACAGGAAGTAACTTCTATGGCTACACCTTC. Its translation is CTSSPTTGSNFYGYTF. Full variable domain (outside the CDR3, taken from reference TRBV18 and TRBJ1-2): NAGVMQNPRHLVRRRGQEARLRCSPMKGHSHVYWYRQLPEEGLKFMVYLQKENIIDESGMPKERFSAEFPKEGPSILRIQQVVRGDSAAYFCTSSPTTGSNFYGYTFGSGTRLTVV.

This rearrangement joins TRBV10-3 to TRBJ2-7; 11 nucleotides match TRBD2. Germline CDR1 is ENHRY and CDR2 is SYGVKD. The CDR3 is 15 amino acids. V dropped 4 bases and J dropped 6; count of bases not matched to a gene: 8. For the CDR3, the DNA is TGTGCCATCAGTGTTACGACTAGCGGGGCCGGCGAGCAGTACTTC. It is translated as CAISVTTSGAGEQYF.

This chain connects TRBV28 to TRBJ1-5, with D uncertain. In germline, CDR1 is MDHEN, CDR2 SYDVKM. Between the trimmed V and J ends, which lost 3 bases and 6 bases, there was a span of 12 bases. This CDR3 has 14 residues. The CDR3 DNA sequence: TGTGCCAGCAGTTTGGACGGACGAAGTCAGCCCCAGCATTTT. Translation gives CASSLDGRSQPQHF.

The chain recombines TRBV20-1 with TRBJ2-2; D gene uncertain. This CDR3 is 14 amino acids long. CDR1 is DFQATT, CDR2 SNEGSKA, per germline (reference sequence). The V gene lost 2 bases and the J gene lost 0 bases, with 7 bases spanning the gap. CDR3 sequence (DNA): TGCAGTGCTAGATATGGGACGAACACCGGGGAGCTGTTTTTT. Translating gives CSARYGTNTGELFF.

This chain links TRBV20-1 with TRBJ2-4; 9 nucleotides align to TRBD1. Judging by the DNA end, TRBJ2-7 fits better; the J call may be wrong. This CDR3 has 16 amino acids. CDR1 is DFQATT and CDR2 is SNEGSKA in the germline V gene (reference sequence). CDR3 nucleotide sequence: TGCAGTGCTAGAAATATAAGACAGGGGGAGATCTACGAGCAGTACTTC. Residues: CSARNIRQGEIYEQYF.

The rearrangement links TRBV2 to TRBJ2-2; D uncertain. CDR1 and CDR2 from the germline V gene are SNHLY and FYNNEI. There are 15 residues in the CDR3. With 6 bases removed from V and 7 bases from J, the gap between germline ends came to 18 bases. The DNA of the CDR3 is TGTGCCAGCAGACCTGACCGAGGATCCGGCGGGGAGCTGTTTTTT. Protein: CASRPDRGSGGELFF.